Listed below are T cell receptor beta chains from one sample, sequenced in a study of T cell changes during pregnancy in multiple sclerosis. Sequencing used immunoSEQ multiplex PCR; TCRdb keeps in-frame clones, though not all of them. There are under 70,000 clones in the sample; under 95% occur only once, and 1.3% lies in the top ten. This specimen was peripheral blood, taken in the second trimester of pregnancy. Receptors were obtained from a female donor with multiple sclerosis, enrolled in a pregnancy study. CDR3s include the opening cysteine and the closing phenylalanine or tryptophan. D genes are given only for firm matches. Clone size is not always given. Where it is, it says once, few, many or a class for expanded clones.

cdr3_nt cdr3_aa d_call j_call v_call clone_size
TGTGCCAGCAGGGACTTGACAGGGGGGGACACCGGGGAGCTGTTTTTT CASRDLTGGDTGELFF TRBD1 TRBJ2-2 TRBV9 NA
TGTGCCAGCAGCCTGTGGAGGACTGGAAACACCATATATTTT CASSLWRTGNTIYF NA TRBJ1-3 TRBV6-5 NA
TGCGCCAGCAGCTTATCCCCGACGGAGAAGTCTGGAAACACCATATATTTT CASSLSPTEKSGNTIYF NA TRBJ1-3 TRBV5-1 once
TGTGCCAGCAGCTTCGTACAGATTGAAGCTTTCTTT CASSFVQIEAFF NA TRBJ1-1 TRBV11-2 NA
TGTGCCAGCTCACCCCCCGAACTAGCGGGGGATACGCAGTATTTT CASSPPELAGDTQYF TRBD2 TRBJ2-3 TRBV18 NA
TGCAGCGTCGAGGCGTCCATTATGAACACTGAAGCTTTCTTT CSVEASIMNTEAFF NA TRBJ1-1 TRBV29-1 NA
TGTGCCAGCAGCCACAGACTAGCGGCAACCTATGAGCAGTTCTTC CASSHRLAATYEQFF TRBD2 TRBJ2-1 TRBV6-5 once
TGTGCTAGTGGTTCCACCGGCGGCGGCTACACCTTC CASGSTGGGYTF NA TRBJ1-2 TRBV12-5 NA
TGTGCCAGTAGTATACACGACAGCGCTGGAAACACCATATATTTT CASSIHDSAGNTIYF NA TRBJ1-3 TRBV19 NA
TGTGCCAGCAGCTTAGAGTGGGGCGGGGGGACCCAGTACTTC CASSLEWGGGTQYF TRBD2 TRBJ2-5 TRBV11-2 NA
TGTGCCAGCAGCCCTACACAACAACGGGGAGGTTATGGCTACACCTTC CASSPTQQRGGYGYTF NA TRBJ1-2 TRBV7-9 NA
TGTGCCATCAGTGAGTGGCAGGGGATGAACAATGAGCAGTTCTTC CAISEWQGMNNEQFF NA TRBJ2-1 TRBV10-3 once
TGTGCCAGCTCACTTCCGGGACTACGGGAGGAGACCCAGTACTTC CASSLPGLREETQYF TRBD2 TRBJ2-5 TRBV18 NA
TGTGCCATCAGTGAGCCACAGGGGTCCAAAAACATTCAGTACTTC CAISEPQGSKNIQYF TRBD1 TRBJ2-4 TRBV10-3 once
TGTGCCAGCAGCTCGGGACAGCTTGAAGCTTTCTTT CASSSGQLEAFF TRBD1 TRBJ1-1 TRBV6-5 few
TGTGCCAGCAGTGAAGCAGGGAGGAATTCACCCCTCCACTTT CASSEAGRNSPLHF NA TRBJ1-6 TRBV6-1 NA
TGCGCCAGCAGCCCCCGACAGGGGCCCACTGAAGCTTTCTTT CASSPRQGPTEAFF TRBD1 TRBJ1-1 TRBV4-1 once
TGTGCCAGCAGTGAACGTGGGACAGGGTCCTACGAGCAGTACTTC CASSERGTGSYEQYF TRBD1 TRBJ2-7 TRBV6-1 few
TGCGCCAGCAGCCCCAGTCGCGGGTCAAGCACAGATACGCAGTATTTT CASSPSRGSSTDTQYF NA TRBJ2-3 TRBV5-1 NA
TGTGCCAGCTCACATTTAAAGGGACAGGGAACTGAGAACACTGAAGCTTTCTTT CASSHLKGQGTENTEAFF TRBD1 TRBJ1-1 TRBV18 NA
TGTGCCAGCTCACTGGACTCTAACTATGGCTACACCTTC CASSLDSNYGYTF NA TRBJ1-2 TRBV18 NA
TGCGCCAGCAGCCAAGATCGGAGGGGCACTGAAGCTTTCTTT CASSQDRRGTEAFF NA TRBJ1-1 TRBV4-1 NA
TGTGCCAGCAGCTTATACAGAGACTCTGGAAACACCATATATTTT CASSLYRDSGNTIYF NA TRBJ1-3 TRBV5-6 NA
TGTGCCAGCAGCGCCGGACAGGGGGGCGACTATGGCTACACCTTC CASSAGQGGDYGYTF TRBD1 TRBJ1-2 TRBV9 NA
TGTGCCAGCAGTCACAGGGTTGTCGGTGGCTACACCTTC CASSHRVVGGYTF NA TRBJ1-2 TRBV6-5 once
TGTGCCAGCAGTCTGGGGACATCTAACTATGGCTACACCTTC CASSLGTSNYGYTF NA TRBJ1-2 TRBV5-4 NA
TGCAGTGCGGCGGGAAATCAGCCCCAGCATTTT CSAAGNQPQHF NA TRBJ1-5 TRBV20-1 NA
TGTGCCAGCAGCTTGGGGCTGACAGGGGAAGGTTCACCCCTCCACTTT CASSLGLTGEGSPLHF TRBD1 TRBJ1-6 TRBV5-4 NA
TGTGCCAGCAGCGGAACCGGGACAGGGAACGCCGGGGAGCTGTTTTTT CASSGTGTGNAGELFF TRBD1 TRBJ2-2 TRBV7-3 NA
TGCGCCAGCAGCTGGACAGCGGGAGACACTGAAGCTTTCTTT CASSWTAGDTEAFF NA TRBJ1-1 TRBV5-1 NA
TGTGCCAGCAGTTTAGGTACAGTCATGTCTGGAAACACCATATATTTT CASSLGTVMSGNTIYF NA TRBJ1-3 TRBV28 once
TGTGCCAGCAGCTTGGCCCGGGACAGCGAGGGGATGAACACTGAAGCTTTCTTT CASSLARDSEGMNTEAFF TRBD1 TRBJ1-1 TRBV5-6 NA
TGTGCCAGCAGCCCTCTGGACAACATATATGGCTACACCTTC CASSPLDNIYGYTF NA TRBJ1-2 TRBV28 NA
TGTGCCAGCAGCCTGATGGGGCTCAACACTGAAGCTTTCTTT CASSLMGLNTEAFF NA TRBJ1-1 TRBV11-2 NA
TGTGCCAGCACTCGACAGGGGGCGGGTAGCAATCAGCCCCAGCATTTT CASTRQGAGSNQPQHF TRBD1 TRBJ1-5 TRBV6-6 once
TGTGCCTACCGACAGGGGGCTATGACAGATACGCAGTATTTT CAYRQGAMTDTQYF TRBD1 TRBJ2-3 TRBV6-1 NA
TGCAGCGTTGAAGATCTTCACGGACAGAGCACAGATACGCAGTATTTT CSVEDLHGQSTDTQYF NA TRBJ2-3 TRBV29-1 NA
TGCAGCGTAGGACAGGGGGCTAGCTCCTACAATGAGCAGTTCTTC CSVGQGASSYNEQFF TRBD1 TRBJ2-1 TRBV29-1 NA
TGTGCCAGTACGGGGCGGGGGGGCAATGAGCAGTTCTTC CASTGRGGNEQFF TRBD2 TRBJ2-1 TRBV19 NA
TGTGCCACCAGCACGGGACAGAGCTCTGGAAACACCATATATTTT CATSTGQSSGNTIYF TRBD1 TRBJ1-3 TRBV15 NA